This T cell receptor beta chain was identified in a study of T-cell memory formation after mild COVID-19. Study-wide background: Largely, the TCR clusters proved donor specific.

TCRdb re-called the 5' RACE reads with MiXCR, one entry per CDR3 protein. Of around 300,000 distinct CDR3 sequences in the sample, roughly 8% are singletons; the top ten hold around a fifth. Trimming at V came to 7 bases and at J to 1 base, leaving 2 bases not matched to a gene. In germline, CDR1 is MNHEY, CDR2 SVGAGI. The CDR3 totals 15 residues. This clonotype was obtained from a man between 18 and 35 years old who had mild COVID-19 (a few samples of this study predate the infection). Cell type and time point are not known. The rearrangement joins TRBV6-5 to TRBJ2-1, with TRBD2 matching over 12 bases. Sequenced input: PBMCs or a T cell subset sorted from them (not recorded which). As DNA, the CDR3 is TGTGCCAGCAACCTAGCGGGGGGGTCCTACAATGAGCAGTTCTTC. As protein: CASNLAGGSYNEQFF.